The T cell receptor beta chain described here comes from a study of T cells after yellow fever vaccination (dated by TCRdb to the late 2010s). About the study as a whole: Libraries from fractions with low cell numbers were prepared with the SMART-Seq v4 Ultra Low Input RNA kit. Blood was drawn at multiple timepoints before and after primary and secondary immunization, with bulk PBMC replicates and cell subsets isolated. Two healthy male donors made up the cohort, one aged 18 to 30 years and the other aged 30 to 40 years. Bulk TCR alpha and beta repertoires were sequenced longitudinally to track T-cell clones before and after primary and booster YFV17D yellow fever vaccination.

Sample treatment or condition, as interpreted from the label and publication: live attenuated yellow fever vaccine strain. At each blood-draw timepoint, two biological replicates of bulk PBMCs were obtained. PBMCs were isolated from peripheral blood using a standard Ficoll-Paque protocol. TriZol was used to extract RNA from bulk PBMCs, CD4 and CD8 fractions, and dextramer-positive and dextramer-negative fractions. Taken from the germline V gene, the CDR1 and CDR2 loops are MNHNS and SASEGT. The germline V end is reduced by 4 bases and the J end by 5 bases; junction bases left unmatched: 10. CDR3 length: 16 amino acids, cysteine to phenylalanine. Just the 48-base CDR3 DNA is kept, in frame starting at base 1. Instrument on record: Illumina NovaSeq 6000. TCR cDNA was synthesized by 5'RACE template switching, which introduced a universal primer site and unique molecular identifiers. Priming for cDNA synthesis came from both the TCR alpha and TCR beta constant segments. Library amplification involved two PCR steps, and the second step added sample barcodes and sequencing adapters. Sequencing of libraries was performed on Illumina HiSeq 2500 (2x100 bp) or NovaSeq (2x150 bp). Processing in the source paper ran as follows. MIGEC handled demultiplexing of reads and collapsing into UMI consensus sequences, while MiXCR performed V(D)J alignment. Clonotypes responding to the vaccine were identified with edgeR on replicate PBMC samples, with the criteria of FDR below 0.01 and a log2 fold change above 5 up to day 15. Each bulk clonotype received a CD4 or CD8 identity based on whether the sequenced CD4 or CD8 repertoire contained that clonotype at higher abundance. TCRdb reprocessing: public reads trimmed at Q25 with fastp, clones called with MiXCR, in-frame beta chains kept. CDR3 protein duplicates are merged, each entry listing the most common genes and DNA. The V and J calls, along with clone size, are taken from TCRdb and not from the paper's own processing. The sample includes 310,000 or so distinct CDR3 sequences, with roughly 3.5% observed a single time. The ten biggest clones cover around a quarter of the sample.

This clonotype was seen many times. Its recognized antigen is unknown. No base quality information exists; no much larger clone differs at one position. The paper's findings and limits, for the study overall: Most clones expanded after primary vaccination were re-detected after the booster (around 96% of CD4 and more than 70% of CD8), suggesting broad memory maintenance. The secondary T-cell response was found to be weaker but faster than the primary response, with a peak reached on day 5 rather than on day 15. Computational filtering was required because FACS-sorted repertoires could contain abundant contaminating clonotypes from the bulk population. Because only two donors were included in the study, the extent to which the findings can be generalized is limited. A small share of clonotypes was detected in both CD4 and CD8 compartments, with the overlap likely arising from convergent recombination.

The chain joins TRBV6-1 to TRBJ2-3; 9 middle bases align to TRBD2. Sequenced here: PBMCs, sampled on the day of the yellow fever booster vaccination. The receptor's source is a man in his late teens or twenties who received the YFV17D yellow fever vaccine. In nucleotide form, the sequence is TGTGCCAGCAGTGTACTCGCGGGGGGGCCTCAAGATACGCAGTATTTT. Protein translation: CASSVLAGGPQDTQYF.